The next 30 T cell receptor beta chains were all read from a single sample in a study of cytomegalovirus exposure and HLA in healthy donors. The PCR contained 60 Vbeta and 13 Jbeta primers. The protocol was immunoSEQ multiplex PCR, while the TCRdb copy is restricted to in-frame clones and leaves out a portion. The sample data list just under 90,000 clones. Sequencing was carried out using PBMCs. The receptors shown here come from a girl between 10 and 17 years old in good health and CMV-seropositive.

About this clone: One end of the junction does not line up with germline, which may come from a read error. The rearrangement uses TRBV2 and TRBJ1-6; the match to TRBD1 covers 8 bases. CDR1 SNHLY and CDR2 FYNNEI come from the germline V gene. The CDR3 loop spans 13 amino acids. CDR3 in DNA: TGTGCCAGCGACAGGGGTGGTAATTCACACCTCCACTTT. This sequence encodes CASDRGGNSHLHF.

V usage is TRBV7-2 and J usage is TRBJ2-7; maybe TRBD2 (5 bases). The CDR3 is 14 residues long. Germline V CDR1 and CDR2: SGHTA, FQGNSA. Trimming stripped 4 bases from V and 5 bases from J, with 15 bases between. The CDR3 loop is CASSSRRGGDEQYF. CDR3 nucleotides: TGTGCCAGCAGCTCCCGGAGAGGAGGCGACGAGCAGTACTTC.

CDR3 bases: TGTGCCAGCTCAGACAGGGTGGTGGGAGAGACCCAGTACTTC. It specifies CASSDRVVGETQYF. This chain uses TRBV18 with TRBJ2-5, with 7 bases fitting TRBD1. V lost 5 bases, J lost 4 bases, and 7 bases stayed unmatched. The CDR3 runs 14 residues. Germline CDR1 is KGHSH and CDR2 is LQKENI.

The V call is TRBV11-2, the J call TRBJ1-2, with TRBD1 matching over 7 bases. Germline CDR1 SGHAT, CDR2 FQNNGV. V was clipped by 2 bases and J by 0 bases; unmatched bases: 0. The CDR3 consists of 14 residues. CDR3 residues: CASSLQGANYGYTF. CDR3 DNA sequence: TGTGCCAGCAGCTTACAGGGGGCTAACTATGGCTACACCTTC. Supplemented by reference TRBV11-2 and TRBJ1-2, the full variable domain reads EAGVAQSPRYKIIEKRQSVAFWCNPISGHATLYWYQQILGQGPKLLIQFQNNGVVDDSQLPKDRFSAERLKGVDSTLKIQPAKLEDSAVYLCASSLQGANYGYTFGSGTRLTVV.

J is TRBJ1-1 and V is TRBV6-1; maybe TRBD1 (5 bases). V was shortened by 2 bases and J by 7 bases, with 8 bases between the two germline ends. Germline assignment: CDR1 MNHNS and CDR2 SASEGT. This CDR3 spans 12 amino acids. In DNA, the CDR3 is TGTGCCAGCAGTGAATGGGGGGGTGAAGCTTTCTTT. It is translated as CASSEWGGEAFF.

V gene TRBV11-2 combines with J gene TRBJ1-2, with D uncertain. Trimming removed 1 base from V and 4 bases from J, with 10 bases in between. The germline V gene encodes CDR1 SGHAT and CDR2 FQNNGV. CDR3 length equals 14 residues. CDR3 sequence (DNA): TGTGCCAGCAGCTTAGCAGTTCAATCCTATGGCTACACCTTC. Translation gives CASSLAVQSYGYTF.

This sequence joins TRBV13 and TRBJ2-1; TRBD1 is a possible D gene (6 bases). The length of the CDR3 is 15 residues. Germline V gene data show CDR1 as PRHDT and CDR2 as FYEKMQ (reference sequence). V dropped 6 bases and J dropped 6 bases, with 18 bases sitting between them. The CDR3 protein is CASSTGQLSRNEQFF. CDR3 DNA sequence: TGTGCCAGCAGTACTGGACAGCTAAGTCGCAATGAGCAGTTCTTC.

V and J are TRBV29-1 and TRBJ2-1; D might be TRBD2 (6 bases). Trimming stripped 4 bases from V and 2 bases from J, with 12 bases between. The germline gives CDR1 SQVTM, CDR2 ANQGSEA. The CDR3 has 14 residues. The CDR3 nucleotides are TGCAGCGTTGGAAGTGGCGGGGCCTACAATGAGCAGTTCTTC. It is translated as CSVGSGGAYNEQFF.

V usage is TRBV5-4 and J usage is TRBJ2-1, with 7 bases lining up with TRBD1. Germline lookup yields CDR1 SGHNT and CDR2 YYREEE (reference sequence). J was trimmed by 6 bases and V by 4 bases; bases with no gene match: 13. The CDR3 runs to 16 residues. As DNA, the CDR3 is TGTGCCAGCAGCCCCTCGAATAGGGGGCGCGCCAATGAGCAGTTCTTC. The encoded protein is CASSPSNRGRANEQFF.

The chain carries TRBV7-3 and TRBJ2-3; 7 bases are a match to TRBD2. V gave up 1 base and J gave up 0 bases; unmatched junction bases: 4. CDR3 size: 16 residues. The V gene's germline CDR1 is SGHTA and CDR2 FQGTGA. The CDR3 is CASSLKAGLSTDTQYF. CDR3 nucleotide sequence: TGTGCCAGCAGCTTAAAAGCGGGGCTAAGCACAGATACGCAGTATTTT.

This sequence joins TRBV28 and TRBJ2-7; D is unresolved. The CDR3 is 14 amino acids. Germline loops: CDR1 MDHEN, CDR2 SYDVKM. Trimming left V 2 bases short and J 1 base short, with 9 bases between. The CDR3 DNA is TGTGCCAGCAGTTTAGGCCTAGTATCCTACGAGCAGTACGTC. Encoded protein: CASSLGLVSYEQYV.

The chain uses TRBV5-1 and TRBJ1-4; TRBD1 agrees at 7 bases. Germline assignment: CDR1 SGHRS and CDR2 YFSETQ. The CDR3 runs to 14 residues. The junction had 3 bases not matched to a gene; V was cut back by 4 bases and J by 3 bases. CDR3 sequence reads: CASSVGQPNEKLFF. In DNA, the CDR3 is TGCGCCAGCAGCGTGGGACAGCCTAATGAAAAACTGTTTTTT.

J is TRBJ2-3 and V is TRBV27; 7 bases fit TRBD1. V dropped 4 bases and J dropped 4; count of bases not matched to a gene: 8. This CDR3 spans 15 amino acids. Germline V gene data show CDR1 as MNHEY and CDR2 as SMNVEV (reference sequence). Written as DNA, the CDR3 is TGTGCCAGCAGTTCCCCGACAGGGAACGCAGATACGCAGTATTTT. Amino acids: CASSSPTGNADTQYF.

The chain employs TRBV6-6 and TRBJ2-5, with D perhaps TRBD1 (6 bases). The CDR3 consists of 14 residues. Germline V gene data show CDR1 as MNHNY and CDR2 as SVGAGI (reference sequence). V lost 5 bases to trimming and J lost 7 bases, with 17 bases between them. The CDR3 loop is CASSPGQKGGTQYF. The DNA for the CDR3 is TGTGCCAGCAGTCCAGGACAGAAGGGCGGGACCCAGTACTTC.

The chain recombines TRBV25-1 with TRBJ2-7; D possibly corresponds to TRBD2 (5 bases). V was clipped by 6 bases and J by 2 bases, with 14 bases between them. This CDR3 spans 14 amino acids. Germline V gene sequence: CDR1 MGHDK, CDR2 SYGVNS. The DNA of the CDR3 is TGTGCCAGCAGCGAGGTACTAGACCCCTACGAGCAGTACTTC. This sequence encodes CASSEVLDPYEQYF.

This chain connects TRBV28 to TRBJ2-5, with TRBD2 matching 7 bases. Losses at the gene ends were 2 bases for V and 4 bases for J; bases not matched to a gene: 13. The CDR3 spans 17 residues. Per germline, CDR1 MDHEN and CDR2 SYDVKM. CDR3 loop: CASSLGDSSGGGETQYF. The DNA for the CDR3 is TGTGCCAGCAGTTTAGGGGACTCGTCAGGCGGGGGAGAGACCCAGTACTTC.

V usage is TRBV5-1 and J usage is TRBJ1-1; D not resolved. V shed 3 bases and J shed 3 bases, with 12 bases lying between them. In germline, CDR1 is SGHRS, CDR2 YFSETQ. The CDR3 runs 14 residues. DNA of the CDR3: TGCGCCAGCAGCTCTACCGGTGCGGACACTGAAGCTTTCTTT. Translating it yields CASSSTGADTEAFF.

The chain couples TRBV5-1 to TRBJ2-5, with D perhaps matching TRBD1 (6 bases). Trimming removed 4 bases from V and 4 bases from J, with 17 bases in between. The CDR3 contains 15 residues. Germline CDR1 and CDR2: SGHRS and YFSETQ. The chain's CDR3 is CASSGTGLHSETQYF. The CDR3 nucleotides are TGCGCCAGCAGCGGCACAGGGCTGCACTCAGAGACCCAGTACTTC.

The CDR3 DNA follows: TGTGCCAGCAGCCTATACTACGAGCAGTACTTC. Protein product: CASSLYYEQYF. The V gene is TRBV7-2, the J gene TRBJ2-7; D uncertain. Germline assignment: CDR1 SGHTA and CDR2 FQGNSA. The CDR3 loop spans 11 amino acids. Deletions cut 5 bases from V and 3 bases from J, with 5 bases between.

The gene calls are TRBV4-2 and TRBJ2-7; 8 nucleotides align to TRBD1. Germline CDR1 is LGHNA and CDR2 is YNFKEQ. This CDR3 is built from 15 residues. After removal of 0 bases from V and 2 bases from J, the junction contained 3 bases not matched to a gene. CDR3 sequence reads: CASSQETGAAYEQYF. CDR3 coding DNA: TGTGCCAGCAGCCAAGAGACAGGGGCGGCCTACGAGCAGTACTTC.

The chain uses TRBV14 and TRBJ1-6; the D is unclear. Germline V gives CDR1 SGHDN, CDR2 FVKESK. The CDR3 is made up of 16 amino acids. V lost 0 bases to trimming and J lost 4 bases, with 10 bases between them. The CDR3 spells CASSQDSGSYNSPLHF. The CDR3 nucleotides are TGTGCCAGCAGCCAAGATTCGGGGTCTTATAATTCACCCCTCCACTTT.

The J gene is TRBJ2-1, the V gene TRBV6-5; 7 bases map to TRBD2. The CDR3 has 14 amino acids. Germline V gene lookup returns CDR1 MNHEY and CDR2 SVGAGI. Trimming cost V 2 bases and J 4 bases; bases outside gene matches: 2. The CDR3 DNA reads TGTGCCAGCAGTTACGGGGGGGAATACAATGAGCAGTTCTTC. Residues: CASSYGGEYNEQFF.

The CDR3 nucleotides are TGTGCCAGCGGACAGGGCGGTCCAGATACGCAGTATTTT. Protein sequence: CASGQGGPDTQYF. V gene TRBV7-9 combines with J gene TRBJ2-3, with 8 positions matching TRBD1. CDR1 is SEHNR, CDR2 FQNEAQ, per germline (reference sequence). Germline trimming cut 8 bases from V and 4 bases from J; bases unmatched to any gene: 5. The CDR3 has 13 residues.

V is TRBV6-5 and J is TRBJ1-5; TRBD1 aligns across 8 bases. The V and J ends lost 4 bases and 0 bases, in that order; junction bases with no gene match: 5. The germline V gene has CDR1 MNHEY and CDR2 SVGAGI. This CDR3 comprises 16 residues. Written as DNA, the CDR3 is TGTGCCAGCAGTTGGACAGGGCCTACTAGCAATCAGCCCCAGCATTTT. It is translated as CASSWTGPTSNQPQHF.

J is TRBJ2-7 and V is TRBV25-1, with 7 bases aligning to TRBD2. The trim removed 1 base at V and 9 bases at J, leaving 3 bases unmatched. The CDR3 sequence is 12 residues long. Germline lookup yields CDR1 MGHDK and CDR2 SYGVNS. DNA of the CDR3: TGTGCCAGCAGTGAATTGGGGAGGGCGCAGTACTTC. Translation: CASSELGRAQYF.

For this clone: Other nucleotide sequences in the sample specify the same CDR3. The rearrangement joins TRBV30 to TRBJ2-3, with D possibly being TRBD2 (5 bases). Between the trimmed V and J ends, which lost 4 bases and 4 bases, there was a span of 18 bases. CDR1 GTSNPN and CDR2 SVGIG come from the germline V gene (reference sequence). The CDR3 sequence is 15 residues long. CDR3 residues: CAWIATGGYADTQYF. CDR3 sequence (DNA): TGTGCCTGGATTGCGACCGGAGGATACGCAGATACGCAGTATTTT.

The J gene is TRBJ1-2, the V gene TRBV6-5, with 7 bases that match TRBD1. This CDR3 comprises 16 residues. Trimming at V came to 0 bases and at J to 3 bases, leaving 7 bases not matched to a gene. Germline loops: CDR1 MNHEY, CDR2 SVGAGI. CDR3 bases: TGTGCCAGCAGTTACTCGGTGAGGGGGCGCGACTATGGCTACACCTTC. Residues: CASSYSVRGRDYGYTF.

J is TRBJ2-7 and V is TRBV11-3; 7 bases map to TRBD2. Germline values: CDR1 SGHNT, CDR2 YENEEA. This CDR3 is built from 14 residues. After removal of 5 bases from V and 5 bases from J, the junction contained 9 bases not matched to a gene. The CDR3 sequence is CASSPWGGSHEQYV. The CDR3, as DNA: TGTGCCAGCAGCCCGTGGGGAGGGTCCCACGAGCAGTACGTC.

The J gene is TRBJ2-5, the V gene TRBV28, with D unclear. The germline V gene has CDR1 MDHEN and CDR2 SYDVKM. V was clipped by 4 bases and J by 7 bases, with 7 bases between them. This CDR3 has 11 amino acids. CDR3: CASSSPRTQYF. The CDR3 DNA sequence: TGTGCCAGCAGTTCCCCCCGGACCCAGTACTTC.

The chain combines TRBV18 with TRBJ1-1, with 8 bases matching TRBD1. CDR3 length equals 17 residues. V dropped 2 bases and J dropped 0; count of bases not matched to a gene: 8. Germline V gene sequence: CDR1 KGHSH, CDR2 LQKENI. In DNA form, the CDR3 reads TGTGCCAGCTCACCAGCCAGGGGGCGAATCATGAACACTGAAGCTTTCTTT. This encodes CASSPARGRIMNTEAFF.